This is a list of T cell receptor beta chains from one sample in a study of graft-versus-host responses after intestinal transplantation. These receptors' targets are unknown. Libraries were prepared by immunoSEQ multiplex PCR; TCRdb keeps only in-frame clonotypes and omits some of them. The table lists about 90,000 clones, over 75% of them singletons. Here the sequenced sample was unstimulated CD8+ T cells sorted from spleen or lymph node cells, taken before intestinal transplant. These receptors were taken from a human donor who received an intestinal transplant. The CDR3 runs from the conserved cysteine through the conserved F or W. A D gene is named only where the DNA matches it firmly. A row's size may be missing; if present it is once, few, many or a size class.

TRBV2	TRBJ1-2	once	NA	CATQITTGGRIRGYTF	TGTGCCACACAGATAACCACCGGGGGGCGTATAAGGGGCTACACCTTC
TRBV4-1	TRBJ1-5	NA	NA	CASSHGNQPQHF	TGCGCCAGCAGCCACGGCAATCAGCCCCAGCATTTT
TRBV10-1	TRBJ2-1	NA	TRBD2	CASSSSTSGRNEQFF	TGCGCCAGCAGCTCCTCGACTAGCGGGAGAAATGAGCAGTTCTTC
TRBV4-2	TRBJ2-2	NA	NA	CASSPRGTGELFF	TGTGCCAGCAGCCCCCGGGGGACCGGGGAGCTGTTTTTT
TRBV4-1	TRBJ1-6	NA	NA	CASSQDRTLSGTPLHF	TGCGCCAGCAGCCAAGATCGAACGCTCTCGGGGACTCCCCTCCACTTT
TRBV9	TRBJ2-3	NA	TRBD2	CASNHPLAGALDGDTQYF	TGTGCCAGCAACCATCCCTTAGCGGGGGCCCTCGATGGCGATACGCAGTATTTT
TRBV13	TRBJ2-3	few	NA	CASSLQADSTDTQYF	TGTGCCAGCAGCTTACAAGCGGATAGCACAGATACGCAGTATTTT
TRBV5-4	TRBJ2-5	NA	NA	CASTEDSQETQYF	TGTGCCAGCACCGAGGACAGTCAAGAGACCCAGTACTTC
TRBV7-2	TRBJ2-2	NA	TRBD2	CASSSAGGRFTGELFF	TGTGCCAGCAGCTCAGCGGGGGGGCGGTTTACCGGGGAGCTGTTTTTT
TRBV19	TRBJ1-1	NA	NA	CASSIDFPNTEAFF	TGTGCCAGTAGTATAGACTTCCCGAACACTGAAGCTTTCTTT
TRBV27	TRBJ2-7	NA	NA	CASSALPSYEQYF	TGTGCCAGCAGTGCACTCCCCTCCTACGAGCAGTACTTC
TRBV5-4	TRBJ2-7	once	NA	CASSLSAGSLTEQYF	TGTGCCAGCAGCTTGTCGGCAGGGTCCCTAACCGAGCAGTACTTC
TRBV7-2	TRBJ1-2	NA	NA	CASSLAVLGRGYGYTF	TGTGCCAGCAGCTTAGCTGTCCTTGGCAGGGGCTATGGCTACACCTTC
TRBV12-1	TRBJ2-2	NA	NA	CASSFGARVGVGANTGELFF	NA
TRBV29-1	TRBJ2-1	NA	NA	CSVLAVLYNEQFF	TGCAGCGTTCTGGCGGTCCTCTACAATGAGCAGTTCTTC
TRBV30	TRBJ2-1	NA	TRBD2	CAWSEGAGVYNEQFF	TGTGCCTGGAGTGAGGGAGCGGGAGTCTACAATGAGCAGTTCTTC
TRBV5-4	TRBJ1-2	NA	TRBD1	CASSAGQGDYGYTF	TGTGCCAGCAGTGCGGGACAGGGAGACTATGGCTACACCTTC
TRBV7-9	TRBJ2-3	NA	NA	CASSPSSSSTDTQYF	TGTGCCAGCAGCCCCAGTTCCTCTAGCACAGATACGCAGTATTTT
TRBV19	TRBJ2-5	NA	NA	CASSIGRETQYF	TGTGCCAGTAGTATTGGCCGTGAGACCCAGTACTTC
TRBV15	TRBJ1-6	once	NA	CATSRDGRVDSPLHF	TGTGCCACCAGCAGAGACGGCAGGGTTGACTCACCCCTCCACTTT
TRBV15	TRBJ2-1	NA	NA	CATSPRLDYNEQFF	TGTGCCACCAGCCCACGACTAGACTACAATGAGCAGTTCTTC
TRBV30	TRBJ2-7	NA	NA	CAWFTGYEQYF	TGTGCCTGGTTTACGGGGTACGAGCAGTACTTC
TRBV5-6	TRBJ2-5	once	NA	CASSRQQGGPETQYF	TGTGCCAGCAGCCGCCAGCAAGGCGGGCCAGAGACCCAGTACTTC
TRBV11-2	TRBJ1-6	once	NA	CASSFREGNSPLHF	TGTGCCAGCAGCTTCAGGGAGGGAAATTCACCCCTCCACTTT
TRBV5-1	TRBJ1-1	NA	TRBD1	CASSLVLGGRTEAFF	TGCGCCAGCAGCTTGGTATTAGGGGGCAGGACTGAAGCTTTCTTT
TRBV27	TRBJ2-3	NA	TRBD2	CASSLGLAPDTQYF	TGTGCCAGCAGTTTGGGACTAGCGCCAGATACGCAGTATTTT
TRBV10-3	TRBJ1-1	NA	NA	CAISLGGVNTEAFF	TGTGCCATCAGTTTGGGGGGAGTGAACACTGAAGCTTTCTTT
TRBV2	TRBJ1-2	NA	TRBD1	CASTGTGSYGYTF	TGTGCCAGCACCGGGACAGGCTCTTATGGCTACACCTTC
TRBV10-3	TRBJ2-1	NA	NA	CAISESATTNLLVEQFF	TGTGCCATCAGTGAGTCAGCAACAACTAACCTTTTGGTTGAGCAGTTCTTC
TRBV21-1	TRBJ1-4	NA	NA	CASSCRGTGAGGNEKLFF	TGTGCCAGCAGCTGTCGCGGGACAGGGGCGGGTGGTAATGAAAAACTGTTTTTT
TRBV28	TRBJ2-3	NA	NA	CASSPGVDTQYF	TGTGCCAGCAGTCCAGGGGTGGATACGCAGTATTTT
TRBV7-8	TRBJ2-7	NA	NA	CASTTYGEQYF	TGTGCCAGCACCACGTACGGCGAGCAGTACTTC
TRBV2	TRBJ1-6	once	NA	CASSESTGTSPLHF	TGTGCCAGCAGTGAATCAACAGGGACTTCACCCCTCCACTTT
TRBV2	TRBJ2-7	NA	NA	CASSVGGEQYF	TGTGCCAGCAGTGTTGGGGGGGAGCAGTACTTC
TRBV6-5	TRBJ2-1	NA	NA	CASSYFTNRAEQFF	TGTGCCAGCAGTTACTTCACCAACAGGGCTGAGCAGTTCTTC
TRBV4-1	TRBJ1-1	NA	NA	CASTPDNMNTEAFF	TGCGCCAGCACCCCCGACAACATGAACACTGAAGCTTTCTTT
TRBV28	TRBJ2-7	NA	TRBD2	CASSPVGLAETYEQYF	TGTGCCAGCAGCCCGGTGGGACTAGCGGAAACCTACGAGCAGTACTTC
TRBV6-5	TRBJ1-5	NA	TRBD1	CASRMRGQSNQPQHF	TGTGCCAGCAGGATGAGGGGACAGAGCAATCAGCCCCAGCATTTT
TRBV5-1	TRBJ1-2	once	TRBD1	CASSYAPGGDYGYTF	TGCGCCAGCAGCTACGCTCCAGGGGGTGACTATGGCTACACCTTC
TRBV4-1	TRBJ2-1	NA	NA	CASSQMGAPGDGIYNEQFF	TGCGCCAGCAGCCAAATGGGAGCCCCGGGGGACGGGATTTACAATGAGCAGTTCTTC
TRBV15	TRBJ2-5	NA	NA	CATSRVEYQETQYF	TGTGCCACCAGCAGAGTCGAGTACCAAGAGACCCAGTACTTC
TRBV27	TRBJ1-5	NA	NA	CASSFRGADGNQPQHF	TGTGCCAGCAGTTTTCGCGGGGCAGACGGCAATCAGCCCCAGCATTTT
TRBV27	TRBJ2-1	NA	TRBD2	CASSSGSGGYNEQFF	TGTGCCAGCAGTAGCGGGAGCGGGGGCTACAATGAGCAGTTCTTC
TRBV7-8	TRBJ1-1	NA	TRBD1	CASSHRTGNTEAFF	TGTGCCAGCAGCCACCGGACAGGGAACACTGAAGCTTTCTTT
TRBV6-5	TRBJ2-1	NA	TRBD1	CASSNRGTYNEQFF	TGTGCCAGCAGTAACAGGGGAACCTACAATGAGCAGTTCTTC
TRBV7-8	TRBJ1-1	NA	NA	CASSPTANTEAFF	TGTGCCAGCAGCCCAACAGCGAACACTGAAGCTTTCTTT
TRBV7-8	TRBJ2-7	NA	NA	CASSLGLARNEQYF	TGTGCCAGCAGCTTGGGGCTAGCGAGAAACGAGCAGTACTTC